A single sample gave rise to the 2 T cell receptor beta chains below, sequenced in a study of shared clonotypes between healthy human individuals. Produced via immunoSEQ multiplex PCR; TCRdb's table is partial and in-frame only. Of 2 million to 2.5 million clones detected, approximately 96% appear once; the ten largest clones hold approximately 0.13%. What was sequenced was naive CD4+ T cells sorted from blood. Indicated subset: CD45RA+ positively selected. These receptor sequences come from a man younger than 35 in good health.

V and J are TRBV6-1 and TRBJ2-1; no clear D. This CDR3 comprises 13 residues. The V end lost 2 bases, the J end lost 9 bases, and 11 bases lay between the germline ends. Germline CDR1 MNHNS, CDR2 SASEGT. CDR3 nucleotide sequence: TGTGCCAGCAGTGAACGGGCGGTCGGTGAGCAGTTCTTC. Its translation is CASSERAVGEQFF.

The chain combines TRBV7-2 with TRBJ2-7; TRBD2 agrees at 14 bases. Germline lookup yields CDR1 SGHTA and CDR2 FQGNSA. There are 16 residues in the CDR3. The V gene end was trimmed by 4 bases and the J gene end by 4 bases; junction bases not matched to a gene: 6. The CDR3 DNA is TGTGCCAGCAGCTCGCCGACTAGCGGGAGGGTATACGAGCAGTACTTC. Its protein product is CASSSPTSGRVYEQYF.